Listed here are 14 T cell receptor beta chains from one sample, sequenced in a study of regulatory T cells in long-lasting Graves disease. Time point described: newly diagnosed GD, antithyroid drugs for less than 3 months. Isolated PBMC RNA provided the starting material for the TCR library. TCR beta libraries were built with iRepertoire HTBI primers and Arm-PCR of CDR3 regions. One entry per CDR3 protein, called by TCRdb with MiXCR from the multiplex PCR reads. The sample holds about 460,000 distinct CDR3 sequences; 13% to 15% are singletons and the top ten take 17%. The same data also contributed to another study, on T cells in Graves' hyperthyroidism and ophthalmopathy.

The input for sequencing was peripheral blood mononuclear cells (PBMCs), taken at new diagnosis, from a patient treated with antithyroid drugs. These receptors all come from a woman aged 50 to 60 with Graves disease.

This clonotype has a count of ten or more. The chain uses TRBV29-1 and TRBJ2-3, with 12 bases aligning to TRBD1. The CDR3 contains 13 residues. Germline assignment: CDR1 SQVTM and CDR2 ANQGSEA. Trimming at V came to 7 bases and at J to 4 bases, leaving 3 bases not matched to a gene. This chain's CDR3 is CSGDRGQADTQYF. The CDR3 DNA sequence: TGCAGCGGGGACAGGGGGCAGGCAGATACGCAGTATTTT.

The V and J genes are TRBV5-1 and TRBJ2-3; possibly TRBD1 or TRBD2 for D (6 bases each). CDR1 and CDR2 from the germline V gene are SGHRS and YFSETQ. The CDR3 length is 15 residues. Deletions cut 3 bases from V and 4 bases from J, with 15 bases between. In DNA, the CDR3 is TGCGCCAGCAGCTGGGGGGCGTCTCGGGCAGATACGCAGTATTTT. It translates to CASSWGASRADTQYF.

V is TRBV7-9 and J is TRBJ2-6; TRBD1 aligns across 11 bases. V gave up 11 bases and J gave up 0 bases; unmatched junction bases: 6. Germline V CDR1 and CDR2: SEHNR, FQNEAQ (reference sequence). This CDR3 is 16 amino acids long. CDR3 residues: CAGGQGASSGANVLTF. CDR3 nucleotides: TGTGCCGGAGGACAGGGGGCGTCCTCTGGGGCCAACGTCCTGACTTTC.

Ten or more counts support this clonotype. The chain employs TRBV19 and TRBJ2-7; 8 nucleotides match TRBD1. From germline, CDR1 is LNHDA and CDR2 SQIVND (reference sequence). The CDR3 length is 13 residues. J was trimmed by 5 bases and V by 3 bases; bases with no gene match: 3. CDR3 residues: CASSIGQGDEQYF. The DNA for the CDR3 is TGTGCCAGTAGTATTGGACAGGGAGACGAGCAGTACTTC.

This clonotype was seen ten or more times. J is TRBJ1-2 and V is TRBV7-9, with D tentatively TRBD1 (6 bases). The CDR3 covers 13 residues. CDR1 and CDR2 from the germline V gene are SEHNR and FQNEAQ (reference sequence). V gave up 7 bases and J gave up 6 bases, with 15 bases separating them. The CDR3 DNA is TGTGCCAGCAACGTGATGGGACATCATGGCTACACCTTC. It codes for CASNVMGHHGYTF.

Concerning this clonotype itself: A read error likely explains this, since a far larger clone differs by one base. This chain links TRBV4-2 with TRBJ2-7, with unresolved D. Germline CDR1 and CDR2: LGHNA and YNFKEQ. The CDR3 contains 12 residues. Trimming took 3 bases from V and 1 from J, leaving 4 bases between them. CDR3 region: CASSHESYEQYF. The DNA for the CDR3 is TGTGCCAGCAGCCATGAGTCCTACGAGCAGTACTTC.

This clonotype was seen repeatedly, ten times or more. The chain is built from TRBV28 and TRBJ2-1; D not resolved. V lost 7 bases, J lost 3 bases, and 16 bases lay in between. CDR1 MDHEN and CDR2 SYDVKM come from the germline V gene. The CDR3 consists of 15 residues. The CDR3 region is CASNAVGPLYNEQFF. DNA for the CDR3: TGTGCCAGCAATGCCGTTGGTCCGCTCTACAATGAGCAGTTCTTC.

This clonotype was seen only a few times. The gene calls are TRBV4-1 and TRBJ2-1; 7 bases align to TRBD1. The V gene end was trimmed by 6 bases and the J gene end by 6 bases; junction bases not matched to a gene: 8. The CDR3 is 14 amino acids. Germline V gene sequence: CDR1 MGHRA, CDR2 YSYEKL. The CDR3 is CASRQGPGPNEQFF. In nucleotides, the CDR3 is TGCGCCAGCAGACAGGGGCCAGGTCCCAATGAGCAGTTCTTC.

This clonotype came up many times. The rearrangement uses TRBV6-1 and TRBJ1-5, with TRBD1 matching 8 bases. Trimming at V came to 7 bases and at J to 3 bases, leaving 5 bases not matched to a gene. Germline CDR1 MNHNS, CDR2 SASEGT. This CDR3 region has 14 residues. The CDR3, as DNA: TGTGCCAGCACAGGACAGGGTGACAATCAGCCCCAGCATTTT. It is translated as CASTGQGDNQPQHF.

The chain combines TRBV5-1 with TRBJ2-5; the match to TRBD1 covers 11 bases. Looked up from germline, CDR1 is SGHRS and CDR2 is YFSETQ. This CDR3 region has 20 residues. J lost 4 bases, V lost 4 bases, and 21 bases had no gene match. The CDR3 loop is CASSGWDRGSTSVRGETQYF. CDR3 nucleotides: TGCGCCAGCAGCGGTTGGGACAGGGGGTCGACTAGCGTCCGAGGAGAGACCCAGTACTTC. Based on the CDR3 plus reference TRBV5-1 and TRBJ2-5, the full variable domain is KAGVTQTPRYLIKTRGQQVTLSCSPISGHRSVSWYQQTPGQGLQFLFEYFSETQRNKGNFPGRFSGRQFSNSRSEMNVSTLELGDSALYLCASSGWDRGSTSVRGETQYFGPGTRLLVL.

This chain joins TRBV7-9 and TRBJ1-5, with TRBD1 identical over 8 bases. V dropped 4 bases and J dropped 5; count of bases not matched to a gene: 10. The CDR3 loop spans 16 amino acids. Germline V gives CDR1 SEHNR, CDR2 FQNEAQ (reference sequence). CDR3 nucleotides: TGTGCCAGCAGCTCAGGGGGCGGGACCTCTTATCAGCCCCAGCATTTT. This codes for CASSSGGGTSYQPQHF. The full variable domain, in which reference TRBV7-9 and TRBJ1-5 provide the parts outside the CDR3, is DTGVSQNPRHKITKRGQNVTFRCDPISEHNRLYWYRQTLGQGPEFLTYFQNEAQLEKSRLLSDRFSAERPKGSFSTLEIQRTEQGDSAMYLCASSSGGGTSYQPQHFGDGTRLSIL.

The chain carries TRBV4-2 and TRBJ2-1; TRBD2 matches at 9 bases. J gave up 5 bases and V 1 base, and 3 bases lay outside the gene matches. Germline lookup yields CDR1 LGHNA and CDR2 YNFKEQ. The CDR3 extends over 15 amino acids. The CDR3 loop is CASSQGASGDNEQFF. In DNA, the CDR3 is TGTGCCAGCAGCCAAGGGGCTAGCGGGGACAATGAGCAGTTCTTC.

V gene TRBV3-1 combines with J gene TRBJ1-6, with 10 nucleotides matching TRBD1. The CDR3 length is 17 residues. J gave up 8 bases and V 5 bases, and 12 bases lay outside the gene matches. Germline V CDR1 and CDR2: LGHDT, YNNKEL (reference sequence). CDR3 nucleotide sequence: TGTGCCAGCAGCTCTTTTCGGACAGGGGGTTCTGATTCACCCCTCCACTTT. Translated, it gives CASSSFRTGGSDSPLHF.

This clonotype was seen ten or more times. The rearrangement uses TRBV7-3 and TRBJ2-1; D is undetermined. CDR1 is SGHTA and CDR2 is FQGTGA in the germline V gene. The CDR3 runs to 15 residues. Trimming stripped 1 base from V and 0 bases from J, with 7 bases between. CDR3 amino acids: CASSLSLSSYNEQFF. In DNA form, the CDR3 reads TGTGCCAGCAGCTTAAGCCTGAGCTCCTACAATGAGCAGTTCTTC.